The 13 T cell receptor beta chains given below trace back to one sample, sequenced in a study of blood T cell repertoires in COVID-19. TCRdb's copy holds only in-frame clones and misses some; the assay was immunoSEQ multiplex PCR. The data show about 140,000 clones, about 80% seen once. The sample was peripheral blood. The receptor source for this set is a human donor in a cohort sampled during active COVID-19.

The rearrangement joins TRBV7-3 to TRBJ2-5; 8 bases agree with TRBD1. This CDR3 region has 14 residues. The junction had 7 bases not matched to a gene; V was cut back by 5 bases and J by 5 bases. Germline CDR1 reads SGHTA; CDR2 reads FQGTGA. CDR3 residues: CASSQGTGPETQYF. The CDR3 region has the DNA TGTGCCAGCAGCCAAGGGACAGGCCCGGAGACCCAGTACTTC.

J is TRBJ2-1 and V is TRBV15, with D possibly TRBD2 on 6 matching bases. The CDR3 has 11 residues. The V gene's germline CDR1 is LNHNV and CDR2 YYDKDF (reference sequence). V was pared by 2 bases and J by 10 bases, with 6 bases between. The CDR3 DNA reads as TGTGCCACCAGCAGACTAGCGGAGCAGTTCTTC. It is translated as CATSRLAEQFF.

The genes are TRBV6-6 and TRBJ1-1; possible D gene TRBD1, 6 bases. The germline V and J ends were trimmed by 5 bases and 0 bases, with 25 bases remaining between them. The CDR3 totals 19 residues. Germline V gene sequence: CDR1 MNHNY, CDR2 SVGAGI (reference sequence). CDR3 sequence reads: CASSLEGGRAWGLNTEAFF. Written as DNA, the CDR3 is TGTGCCAGCAGTCTAGAAGGCGGGAGAGCCTGGGGGCTGAACACTGAAGCTTTCTTT.

The chain carries TRBV5-1 and TRBJ1-1; D uncertain. The germline CDR1 and CDR2 sequences are SGHRS and YFSETQ. This CDR3 has 13 amino acids. V was trimmed by 3 bases and J by 7 bases, leaving 13 bases between them. The CDR3 region is CASSYGLGGEAFF. CDR3 sequence (DNA): TGCGCCAGCAGCTACGGACTGGGAGGTGAAGCTTTCTTT.

The rearrangement joins TRBV5-1 to TRBJ2-2, with 10 bases matching TRBD2. Losses at the gene ends were 1 base for V and 4 bases for J; bases not matched to a gene: 10. Per the germline V gene, CDR1 is SGHRS and CDR2 is YFSETQ. This CDR3 has 18 residues. In DNA, the CDR3 is TGCGCCAGCAGCTTGCTCCTAGCGGGGGCCTCGGGCACCGGGGAGCTGTTTTTT. It specifies CASSLLLAGASGTGELFF.

A few counts support this clone. V usage is TRBV5-1 and J usage is TRBJ2-5; 8 nucleotides align to TRBD2. The CDR3 has 14 residues. Germline trimming cut 4 bases from V and 2 bases from J; bases unmatched to any gene: 4. Germline V gene data show CDR1 as SGHRS and CDR2 as YFSETQ. The CDR3 is CASSQRGSQETQYF. CDR3 DNA sequence: TGCGCCAGCAGCCAGCGGGGGTCACAAGAGACCCAGTACTTC.

The gene calls are TRBV5-6 and TRBJ2-2, with 8 bases that match TRBD2. The junction had 0 bases not matched to a gene; V was cut back by 4 bases and J by 4 bases. Germline-derived CDR1 and CDR2 are SGHDT and YYEEEE. CDR3 length: 13 residues. CDR3 bases: TGTGCCAGCAGCCTAGCGGGCACCGGGGAGCTGTTTTTT. Translated, it gives CASSLAGTGELFF.

The J gene is TRBJ1-5, the V gene TRBV19; 9 positions match TRBD1. The length of the CDR3 is 17 residues. The V segment lost 10 bases and the J segment 1 base; nucleotides outside the gene matches: 14. Per germline, CDR1 LNHDA and CDR2 SQIVND (reference sequence). DNA for the CDR3: TGTGCCACTCTGCAGGGACAGGGAAAGGCGAGCAATCAGCCCCAGCATTTT. As protein: CATLQGQGKASNQPQHF.

The chain recombines TRBV3-1 (or the pseudogene TRBV3-2) with TRBJ2-3; 10 bases align to TRBD2. The length of the CDR3 is 15 residues. The V gene end was trimmed by 4 bases and the J gene end by 9 bases; junction bases not matched to a gene: 10. Germline assignment: CDR1 LGHDT and CDR2 YNNKEL (reference sequence). CDR3 DNA: TGTGCCAGCAGCCCTCCCAGCGGGGGGGCAACGACGCAGTATTTT. This encodes CASSPPSGGATTQYF.

The rearrangement joins TRBV19 to TRBJ2-2; perhaps TRBD1 as D (5 bases). The CDR3 length is 14 residues. Germline V gives CDR1 LNHDA, CDR2 SQIVND (reference sequence). V was clipped by 7 bases and J by 1 base, with 10 bases between them. DNA of the CDR3: TGTGCCAGTATTACCGACAGGAACACCGGGGAGCTGTTTTTT. It translates to CASITDRNTGELFF. Combining the CDR3 with reference TRBV19 and TRBJ2-2 gives the whole variable domain DGGITQSPKYLFRKEGQNVTLSCEQNLNHDAMYWYRQDPGQGLRLIYYSQIVNDFQKGDIAEGYSVSREKKESFPLTVTSAQKNPTAFYLCASITDRNTGELFFGEGSRLTVL.

V gene TRBV6-1 combines with J gene TRBJ2-3, with 7 bases identical to TRBD2. Germline V gene lookup returns CDR1 MNHNS and CDR2 SASEGT. This CDR3 region has 16 residues. The V segment lost 1 base and the J segment 2 bases; nucleotides outside the gene matches: 6. CDR3 bases: TGTGCCAGCAGTGAAGGACTAGCCCTATTCACAGATACGCAGTATTTT. Translation: CASSEGLALFTDTQYF.

The V gene is TRBV7-9, the J gene TRBJ2-7; D call uncertain. V dropped 2 bases and J dropped 2 bases, with 4 bases sitting between them. CDR3 size: 12 residues. CDR1 and CDR2 from the germline V gene are SEHNR and FQNEAQ (reference sequence). CDR3 loop: CASSLYPYEQYF. DNA of the CDR3: TGTGCCAGCAGCTTATATCCCTACGAGCAGTACTTC.

The V call is TRBV7-3, the J call TRBJ2-3; TRBD1 aligns across 9 bases. This CDR3 spans 16 amino acids. Germline values: CDR1 SGHTA, CDR2 FQGTGA. The ends lost 2 bases at V and 0 bases at J; junction bases unmatched: 3. The CDR3 sequence is CASSLGTGLSTDTQYF. The CDR3 DNA is TGTGCCAGCAGCTTAGGGACAGGGCTTAGCACAGATACGCAGTATTTT.